This TCR beta chain was documented in a study of control samples from healthy donors and cancer patients (dated by TCRdb to about 2020). For this clone: Its antigen has not been determined. Per-nucleotide qualities are absent, and no much larger clonotype sits a single base away.

CDR3 length: 14 amino acids, cysteine to phenylalanine. Of the read, only the CDR3 DNA is kept; its 42 bases are in frame from base 1. CDR1 and CDR2 (LGHDT, YNNKEL) derive from the germline V gene (reference sequence). At the junction V is shortened by 2 bases and J by 5 bases, with 13 bases in between. Library preparation was by the immunoSEQ multiplex PCR assay. Here the immuneACCESS table is served through TCRdb, limited to in-frame sequences with V and J called. Missing clones are a known gap in these copies; in checked studies unresolved V genes cover under half, and the rest lacks a known reason. This sample lists 210,000 or so clones; roughly nine tenths were detected once. Approximately 1.8% of the sample lies in the top ten.

This sequence uses TRBV3-1 (or the pseudogene TRBV3-2) and TRBJ2-7, with the D gene uncertain. The specimen sequenced was blood. The receptor comes from a man under 40 in good health. The DNA sequence is given as TGTGCCAGCAGCCAACTCGCGTCCTATAACGAGCAGTACTTC. The resulting protein is CASSQLASYNEQYF.